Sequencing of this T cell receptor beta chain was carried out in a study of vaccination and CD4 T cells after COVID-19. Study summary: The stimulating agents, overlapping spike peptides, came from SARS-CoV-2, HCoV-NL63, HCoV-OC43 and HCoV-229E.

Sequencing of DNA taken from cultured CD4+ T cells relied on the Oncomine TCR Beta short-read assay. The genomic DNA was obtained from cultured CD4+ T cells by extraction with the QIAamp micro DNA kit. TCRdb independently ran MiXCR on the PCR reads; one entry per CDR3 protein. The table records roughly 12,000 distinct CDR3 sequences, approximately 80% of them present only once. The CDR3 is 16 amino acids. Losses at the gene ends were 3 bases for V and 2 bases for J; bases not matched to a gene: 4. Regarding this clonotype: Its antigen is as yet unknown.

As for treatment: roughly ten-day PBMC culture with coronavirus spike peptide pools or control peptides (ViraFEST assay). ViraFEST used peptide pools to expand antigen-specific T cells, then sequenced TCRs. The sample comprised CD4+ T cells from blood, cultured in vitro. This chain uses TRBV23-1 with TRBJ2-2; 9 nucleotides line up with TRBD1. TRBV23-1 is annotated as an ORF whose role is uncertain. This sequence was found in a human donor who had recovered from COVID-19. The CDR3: CASSHTGQGNTGELFF. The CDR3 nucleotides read TGCGCCAGCAGTCACACGGGACAGGGAAACACCGGGGAGCTGTTTTTT.